This T cell receptor (beta chain) emerged from a study of blood T cells in healthy people across ages. Primers used in a second PCR of roughly 6 to 11 cycles were a sample-barcoded 5' primer and a J-beta primer mix. Tags on each cDNA molecule came from a template-switch adaptor with 12 random nucleotides. TCRdb analysed the 5' RACE reads with MiXCR anew, one entry per CDR3 protein. The sample lists roughly 500,000 distinct CDR3 sequences, approximately 27% occurring once. The CDR3 runs to 13 residues. V dropped 4 bases and J dropped 9 bases, with 15 bases sitting between them. CDR1 is SGHTA, CDR2 FQGNSA, per germline. This clonotype appeared a few times. Its antigen is unidentified. No fewer than 7 million PBMCs went into each sample. Study results and limitations: Changes in expanded clonotypes were possibly confounded, as the CMV status of donors was unknown.

The chain has TRBV7-2 and TRBJ1-1; D might be TRBD1 (5 bases). The sequence derives from a woman aged 70-85 years in good health. Material for sequencing was blood. In nucleotides, the CDR3 is TGTGCCAGCAGCTGGGGGACTCTTCTTAAAGCTTTCTTT. It yields the protein CASSWGTLLKAFF.